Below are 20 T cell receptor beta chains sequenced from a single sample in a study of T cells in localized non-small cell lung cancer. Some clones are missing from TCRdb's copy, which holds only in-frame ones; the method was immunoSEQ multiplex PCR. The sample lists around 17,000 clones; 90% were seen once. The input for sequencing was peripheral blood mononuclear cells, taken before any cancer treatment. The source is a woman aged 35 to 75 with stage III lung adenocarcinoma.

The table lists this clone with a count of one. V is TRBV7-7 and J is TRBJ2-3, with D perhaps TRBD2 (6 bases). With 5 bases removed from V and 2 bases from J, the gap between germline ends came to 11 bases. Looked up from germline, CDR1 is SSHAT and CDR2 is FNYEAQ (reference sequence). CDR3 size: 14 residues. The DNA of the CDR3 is TGTGCCAGCAGCCGAGGGACTTTCACAGATACGCAGTATTTT. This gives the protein CASSRGTFTDTQYF.

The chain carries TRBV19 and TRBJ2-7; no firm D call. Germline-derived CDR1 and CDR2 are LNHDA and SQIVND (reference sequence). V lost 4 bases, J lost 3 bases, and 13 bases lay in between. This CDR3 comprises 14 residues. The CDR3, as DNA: TGTGCCAGTAGTAACCCGGGCAGGAGCTACGAGCAGTACTTC. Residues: CASSNPGRSYEQYF.

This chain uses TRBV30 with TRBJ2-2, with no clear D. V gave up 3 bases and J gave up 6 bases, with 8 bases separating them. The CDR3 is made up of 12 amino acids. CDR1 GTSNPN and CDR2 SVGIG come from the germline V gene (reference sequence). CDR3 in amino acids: CAWRSQAGELFF. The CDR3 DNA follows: TGTGCCTGGAGGAGCCAGGCCGGGGAGCTGTTTTTT.

The CDR3: CATSRGGAVNEQFF. In DNA form, the CDR3 reads TGTGCCACCAGCAGGGGGGGGGCAGTGAATGAGCAGTTCTTC. The chain has TRBV15 and TRBJ2-1; a weak D match, TRBD2 (7 bases). The CDR3 sequence is 14 residues long. Germline CDR1 LNHNV, CDR2 YYDKDF (reference sequence). Trimming cost V 3 bases and J 7 bases, with 13 bases left between them.

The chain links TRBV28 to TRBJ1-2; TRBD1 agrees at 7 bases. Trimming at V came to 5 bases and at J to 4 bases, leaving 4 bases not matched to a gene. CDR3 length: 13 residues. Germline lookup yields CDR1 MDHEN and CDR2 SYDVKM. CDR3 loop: CASSATGAYGYTF. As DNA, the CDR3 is TGTGCCAGCAGTGCCACAGGGGCCTATGGCTACACCTTC.

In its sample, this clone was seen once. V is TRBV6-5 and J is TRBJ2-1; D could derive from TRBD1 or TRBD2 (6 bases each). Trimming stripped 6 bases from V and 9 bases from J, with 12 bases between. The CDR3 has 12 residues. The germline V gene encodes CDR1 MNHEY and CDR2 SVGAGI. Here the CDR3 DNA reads TGTGCCAGCAGCCACGGAGGGGGTGAGCAGTTCTTC. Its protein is CASSHGGGEQFF.

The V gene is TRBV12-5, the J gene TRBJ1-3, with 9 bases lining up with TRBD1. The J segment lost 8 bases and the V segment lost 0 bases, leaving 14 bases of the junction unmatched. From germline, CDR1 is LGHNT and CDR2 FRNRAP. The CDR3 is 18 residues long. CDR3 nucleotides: TGTGCTAGTGGTTTGGTAGGTGGTTTTGGACAGGGGATCGACACCATATATTTT. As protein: CASGLVGGFGQGIDTIYF.

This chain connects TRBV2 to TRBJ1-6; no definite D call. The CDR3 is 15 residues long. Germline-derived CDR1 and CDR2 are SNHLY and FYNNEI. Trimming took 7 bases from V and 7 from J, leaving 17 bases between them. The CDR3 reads CASTVEFSGNSPLHF. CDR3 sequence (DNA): TGTGCCAGCACCGTGGAGTTTTCCGGCAATTCACCCCTCCACTTT.

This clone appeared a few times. This chain's CDR3 is CASSSTGRGRNYGYTF. The CDR3 nucleotides are TGTGCCAGCAGTTCAACCGGCAGGGGAAGGAACTATGGCTACACCTTC. The chain joins TRBV27 to TRBJ1-2; the D gene is possibly TRBD1 (6 bases). CDR1 is MNHEY, CDR2 SMNVEV, per germline (reference sequence). The CDR3 runs to 16 residues. Between the trimmed V and J ends, which lost 4 bases and 2 bases, there was a span of 17 bases.

The CDR3 DNA is TGCGCCAGCAGCTTGTATTCTTCTAGCACAGATACGCAGTATTTT. Amino acids: CASSLYSSSTDTQYF. The gene calls are TRBV5-1 and TRBJ2-3; D not certain. Trimming took off 1 base at V and 0 bases at J, with 9 bases between the two ends. CDR1 and CDR2 from the germline V gene are SGHRS and YFSETQ. The CDR3 contains 15 residues. The full variable domain, its missing parts supplied by reference TRBV5-1 and TRBJ2-3, is KAGVTQTPRYLIKTRGQQVTLSCSPISGHRSVSWYQQTPGQGLQFLFEYFSETQRNKGNFPGRFSGRQFSNSRSEMNVSTLELGDSALYLCASSLYSSSTDTQYFGPGTRLTVL.

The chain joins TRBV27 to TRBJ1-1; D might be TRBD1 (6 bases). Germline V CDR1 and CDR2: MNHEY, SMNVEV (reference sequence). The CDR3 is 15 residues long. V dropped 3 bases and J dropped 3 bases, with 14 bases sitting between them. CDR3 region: CASSFRGGRHTEAFF. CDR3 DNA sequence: TGTGCCAGCAGTTTTAGGGGGGGACGGCACACTGAAGCTTTCTTT.

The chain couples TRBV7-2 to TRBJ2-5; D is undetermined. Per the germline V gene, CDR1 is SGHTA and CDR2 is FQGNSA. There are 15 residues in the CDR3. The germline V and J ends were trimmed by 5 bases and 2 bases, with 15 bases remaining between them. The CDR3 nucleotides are TGTGCCAGCAGCCCCCATCTAGAGACTCAAGAGACCCAGTACTTC. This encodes CASSPHLETQETQYF.

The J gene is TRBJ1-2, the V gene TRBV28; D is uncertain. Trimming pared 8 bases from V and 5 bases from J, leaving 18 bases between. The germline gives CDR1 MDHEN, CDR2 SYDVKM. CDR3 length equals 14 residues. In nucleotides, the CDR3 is TGTGCCAGCGCCCCGGTCACCAAGAGGTATGGCTACACCTTC. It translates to CASAPVTKRYGYTF.

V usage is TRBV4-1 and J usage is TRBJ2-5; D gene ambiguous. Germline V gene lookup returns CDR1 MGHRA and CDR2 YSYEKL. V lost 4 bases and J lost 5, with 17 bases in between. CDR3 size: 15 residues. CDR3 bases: TGCGCCAGCAGCCTTCAGCCCCTGAGCGAGGAGACCCAGTACTTC. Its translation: CASSLQPLSEETQYF.

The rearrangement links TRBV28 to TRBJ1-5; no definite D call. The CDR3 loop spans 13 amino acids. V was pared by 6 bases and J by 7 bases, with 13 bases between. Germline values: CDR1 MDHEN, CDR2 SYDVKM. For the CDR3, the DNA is TGTGCCAGCAGGCTAATGGGAGAGCAGCCCCAGCATTTT. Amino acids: CASRLMGEQPQHF.

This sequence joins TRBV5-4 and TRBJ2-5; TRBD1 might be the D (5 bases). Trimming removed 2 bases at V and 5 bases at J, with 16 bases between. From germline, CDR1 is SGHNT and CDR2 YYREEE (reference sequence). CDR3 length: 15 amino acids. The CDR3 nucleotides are TGTGCCAGCAGCTTAAACAGGAGAGAGATGGAGACCCAGTACTTC. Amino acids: CASSLNRREMETQYF.

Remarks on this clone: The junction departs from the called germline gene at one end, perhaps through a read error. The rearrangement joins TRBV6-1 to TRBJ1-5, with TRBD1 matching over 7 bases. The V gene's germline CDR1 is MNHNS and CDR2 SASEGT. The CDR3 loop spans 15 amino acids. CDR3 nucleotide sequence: TGTGCCAGCACCGGACAGGAAAGGTGGCAATCAGCCCCAGCATTT. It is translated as CASTGQERWQSAPAF.

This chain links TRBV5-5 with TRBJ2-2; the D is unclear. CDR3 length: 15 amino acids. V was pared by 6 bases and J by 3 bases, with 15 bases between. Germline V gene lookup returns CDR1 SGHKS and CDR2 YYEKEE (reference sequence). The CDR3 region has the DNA TGTGCCAGCACCTACTGGGTGGGCTACACCGGGGAGCTGTTTTTT. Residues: CASTYWVGYTGELFF.

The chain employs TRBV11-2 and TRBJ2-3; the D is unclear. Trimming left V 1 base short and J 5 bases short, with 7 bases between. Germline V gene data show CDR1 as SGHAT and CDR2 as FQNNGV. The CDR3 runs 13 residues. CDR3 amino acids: CASSLVRGDTQYF. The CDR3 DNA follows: TGTGCCAGCAGCTTAGTACGTGGAGATACGCAGTATTTT.

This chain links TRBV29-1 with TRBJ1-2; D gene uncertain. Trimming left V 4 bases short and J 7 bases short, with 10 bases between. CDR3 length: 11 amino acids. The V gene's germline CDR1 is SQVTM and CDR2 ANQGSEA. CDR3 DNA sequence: TGCAGCGTTGCCCAACTAAGTGGCTACACCTTC. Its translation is CSVAQLSGYTF.